This T cell receptor beta chain came from a study of blood T cell repertoires in COVID-19. For the study at large: Sample material is recorded as cDNA or gDNA derived from T cells, B-cell-depleted T cells, or PBMCs.

TCRdb keeps only in-frame clones here, not all; method: immunoSEQ multiplex PCR. The profile covers a few hundred thousand clones, with more than 65% appearing a single time and about 3.6% taken by the ten largest. The CDR3 is 13 amino acids. The V end lost 5 bases, the J end lost 4 bases, and 10 bases lay between the germline ends. Germline lookup yields CDR1 LGHDT and CDR2 YNNKEL (reference sequence). This clone was recorded only once. The chain carries TRBV3-1 (or the pseudogene TRBV3-2) and TRBJ2-3; perhaps TRBD2 as D (5 bases). The sequenced sample consisted of peripheral blood. The TCR originated in a woman of 80 years or more with acute or convalescent COVID-19. The DNA for the CDR3 is TGTGCCAGCAGCGGCGGGCCGCCAGATACGCAGTATTTT. Translated, it gives CASSGGPPDTQYF.